This TCR beta chain was recorded in a study of blood T cell repertoires in COVID-19. V lost 3 bases to trimming and J lost 7 bases; unmatched junction nucleotides: 7. Per the germline V gene, CDR1 is SNHLY and CDR2 is FYNNEI. There are 14 residues in the CDR3. Participant age was about 18 to 100 years, and participants resided in fewer than 30 US areas. This clone was seen only a few times. In the original analysis: Researchers report that nucleated cell counts were estimated from reference gene primer amplification. The data were produced by immunoSEQ multiplex PCR, yet TCRdb's version contains in-frame clones alone and is incomplete. That table is the source of V, J and clone size, and D and trimming were worked out from the DNA. The table lists over 150,000 clones, 85% of them singletons.

The chain has TRBV2 and TRBJ1-1; 8 nucleotides match TRBD1. The sample comprised PBMCs or T cells enriched from blood (not recorded which). The clonotype comes from a middle-aged man who had recovered from COVID-19. The CDR3 is CASSEAGGILEAFF. As DNA, the CDR3 is TGTGCCAGCAGTGAGGCAGGGGGCATTCTTGAAGCTTTCTTT.